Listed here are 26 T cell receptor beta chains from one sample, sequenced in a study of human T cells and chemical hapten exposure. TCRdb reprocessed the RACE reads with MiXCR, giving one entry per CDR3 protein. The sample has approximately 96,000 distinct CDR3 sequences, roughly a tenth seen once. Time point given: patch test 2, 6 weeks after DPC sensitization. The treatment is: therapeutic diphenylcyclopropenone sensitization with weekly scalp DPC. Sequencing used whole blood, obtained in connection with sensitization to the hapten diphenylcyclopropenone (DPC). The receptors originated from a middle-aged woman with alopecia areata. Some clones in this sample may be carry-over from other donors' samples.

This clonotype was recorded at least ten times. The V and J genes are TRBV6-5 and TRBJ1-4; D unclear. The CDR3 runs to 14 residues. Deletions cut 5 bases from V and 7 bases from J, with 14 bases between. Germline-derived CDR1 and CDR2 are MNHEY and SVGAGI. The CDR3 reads CASSLTTLGEKLFF. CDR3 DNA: TGTGCCAGCAGTCTAACCACACTGGGTGAAAAACTGTTTTTT.

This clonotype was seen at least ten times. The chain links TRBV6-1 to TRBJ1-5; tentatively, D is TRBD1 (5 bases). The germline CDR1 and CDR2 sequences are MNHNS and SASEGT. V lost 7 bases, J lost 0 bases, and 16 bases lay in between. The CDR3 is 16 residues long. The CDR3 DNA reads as TGTGCCAGCATTTCCCCCGGGGGTTATAGCAATCAGCCCCAGCATTTT. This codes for CASISPGGYSNQPQHF.

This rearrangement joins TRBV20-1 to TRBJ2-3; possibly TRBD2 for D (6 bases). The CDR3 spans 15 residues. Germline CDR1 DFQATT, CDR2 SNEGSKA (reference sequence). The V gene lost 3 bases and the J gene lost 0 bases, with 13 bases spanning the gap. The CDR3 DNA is TGCAGTGCTAGGAGGGACTGGCCTAGCACAGATACGCAGTATTTT. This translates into CSARRDWPSTDTQYF.

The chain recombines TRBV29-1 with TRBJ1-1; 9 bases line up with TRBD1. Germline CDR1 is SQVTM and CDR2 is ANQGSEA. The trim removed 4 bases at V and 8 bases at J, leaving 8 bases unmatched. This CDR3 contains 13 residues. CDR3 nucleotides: TGCAGCGTTGCCGGGACAGGGTTCTCCGAAGCTTTCTTT. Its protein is CSVAGTGFSEAFF.

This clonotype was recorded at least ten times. CDR3: CASSPPVIDSGANVLTF. CDR3 bases: TGTGCCAGCTCACCACCGGTTATCGACTCTGGGGCCAACGTCCTGACTTTC. This chain uses TRBV18 with TRBJ2-6; D call uncertain. Trimming took 0 bases from V and 0 from J, leaving 9 bases between them. Looked up from germline, CDR1 is KGHSH and CDR2 is LQKENI. CDR3 length equals 17 residues.

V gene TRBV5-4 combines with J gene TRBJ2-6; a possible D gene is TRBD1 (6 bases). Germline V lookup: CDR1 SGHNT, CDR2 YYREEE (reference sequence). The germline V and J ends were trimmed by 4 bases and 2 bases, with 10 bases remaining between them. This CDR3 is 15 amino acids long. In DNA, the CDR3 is TGTGCCAGCAGCCCCAGGGGACCTGGGGCCAACGTCCTGACTTTC. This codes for CASSPRGPGANVLTF. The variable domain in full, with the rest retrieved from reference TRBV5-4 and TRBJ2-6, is ETGVTQSPTHLIKTRGQQVTLRCSSQSGHNTVSWYQQALGQGPQFIFQYYREEENGRGNFPPRFSGLQFPNYSSELNVNALELDDSALYLCASSPRGPGANVLTFGAGSRLTVL.

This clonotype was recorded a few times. The CDR3 DNA reads TGTGCCAGCAGTCCCCGTGGGGGTGGTTTCTACGAGCAGTACTTC. As protein: CASSPRGGGFYEQYF. V is TRBV6-6 and J is TRBJ2-7; D might be TRBD1 or TRBD2, each matching 5 bases. The V and J ends lost 5 bases and 3 bases respectively, with 17 bases between them. Germline values: CDR1 MNHNY, CDR2 SVGAGI (reference sequence). This CDR3 has 15 amino acids.

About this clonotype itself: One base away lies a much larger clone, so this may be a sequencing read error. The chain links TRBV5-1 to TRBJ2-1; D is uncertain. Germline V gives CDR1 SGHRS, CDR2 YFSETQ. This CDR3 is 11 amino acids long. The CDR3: CVSRARNEQFF. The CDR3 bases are TGCGTCAGCCGGGCCCGCAATGAGCAGTTCTTC.

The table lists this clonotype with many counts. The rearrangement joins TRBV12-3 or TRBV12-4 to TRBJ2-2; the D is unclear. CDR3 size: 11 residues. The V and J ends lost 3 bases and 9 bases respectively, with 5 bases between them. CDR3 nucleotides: TGTGCCAGCAGTTTTGAATGGGAGCTGTTTTTT. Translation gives CASSFEWELFF.

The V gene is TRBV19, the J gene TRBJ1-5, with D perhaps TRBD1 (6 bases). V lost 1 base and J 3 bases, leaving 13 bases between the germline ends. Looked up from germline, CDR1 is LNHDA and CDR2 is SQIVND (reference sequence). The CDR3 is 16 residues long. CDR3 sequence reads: CASSIGDRRYNQPQHF. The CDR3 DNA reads TGTGCCAGTAGTATAGGCGACAGGCGGTACAATCAGCCCCAGCATTTT.

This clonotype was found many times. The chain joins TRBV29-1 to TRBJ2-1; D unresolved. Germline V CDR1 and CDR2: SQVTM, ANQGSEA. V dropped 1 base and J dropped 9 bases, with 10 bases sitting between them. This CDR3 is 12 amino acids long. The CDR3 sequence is CSVEVGWGEQFF. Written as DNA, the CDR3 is TGCAGCGTTGAAGTGGGGTGGGGTGAGCAGTTCTTC.

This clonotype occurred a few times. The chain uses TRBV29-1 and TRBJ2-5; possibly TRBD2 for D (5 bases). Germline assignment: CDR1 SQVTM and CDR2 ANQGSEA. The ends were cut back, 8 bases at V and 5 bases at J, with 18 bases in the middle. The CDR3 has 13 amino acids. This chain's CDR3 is CSSDSPRGETQYF. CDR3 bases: TGCAGCAGTGACTCCCCCCGCGGGGAGACCCAGTACTTC.

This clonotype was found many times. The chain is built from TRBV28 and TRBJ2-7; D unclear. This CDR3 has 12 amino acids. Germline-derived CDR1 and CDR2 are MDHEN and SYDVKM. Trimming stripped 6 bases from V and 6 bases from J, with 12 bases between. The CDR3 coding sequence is TGTGCCAGCAGACCGACGGTAAGCGAGCAGTACTTC. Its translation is CASRPTVSEQYF.

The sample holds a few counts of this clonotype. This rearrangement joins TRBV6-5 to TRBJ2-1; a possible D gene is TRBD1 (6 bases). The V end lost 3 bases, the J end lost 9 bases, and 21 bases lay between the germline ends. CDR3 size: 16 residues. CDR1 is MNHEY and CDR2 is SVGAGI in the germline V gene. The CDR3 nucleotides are TGTGCCAGCAGTTATACTCCGAGACAGGTCGTCGTTGAGCAGTTCTTC. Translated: CASSYTPRQVVVEQFF.

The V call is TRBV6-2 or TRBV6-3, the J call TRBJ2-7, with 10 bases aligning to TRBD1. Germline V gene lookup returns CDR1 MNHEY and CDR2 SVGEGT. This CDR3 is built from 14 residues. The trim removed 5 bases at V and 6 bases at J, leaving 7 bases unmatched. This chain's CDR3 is CASSAGTGVFEQYF. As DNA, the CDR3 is TGTGCCAGCAGTGCCGGGACAGGGGTTTTCGAGCAGTACTTC.

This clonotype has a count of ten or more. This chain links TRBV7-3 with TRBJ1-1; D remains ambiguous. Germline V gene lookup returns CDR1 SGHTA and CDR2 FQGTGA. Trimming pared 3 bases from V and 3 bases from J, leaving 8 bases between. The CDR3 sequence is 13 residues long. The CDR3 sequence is CASSFQVDTEAFF. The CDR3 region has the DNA TGTGCCAGCAGCTTCCAGGTGGACACTGAAGCTTTCTTT.

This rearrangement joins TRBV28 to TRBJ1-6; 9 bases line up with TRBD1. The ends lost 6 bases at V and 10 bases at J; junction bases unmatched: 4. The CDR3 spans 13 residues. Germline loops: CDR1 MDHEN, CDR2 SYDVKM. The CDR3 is CASRQGAGSPLHF. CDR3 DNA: TGTGCCAGCAGACAGGGGGCGGGCTCACCCCTCCACTTT.

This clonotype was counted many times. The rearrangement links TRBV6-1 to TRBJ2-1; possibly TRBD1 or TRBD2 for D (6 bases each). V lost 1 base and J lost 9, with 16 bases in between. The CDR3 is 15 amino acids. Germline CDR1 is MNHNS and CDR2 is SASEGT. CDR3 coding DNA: TGTGCCAGCAGTGAAGTCTTATGGGGGGCCGGTGAGCAGTTCTTC. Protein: CASSEVLWGAGEQFF.

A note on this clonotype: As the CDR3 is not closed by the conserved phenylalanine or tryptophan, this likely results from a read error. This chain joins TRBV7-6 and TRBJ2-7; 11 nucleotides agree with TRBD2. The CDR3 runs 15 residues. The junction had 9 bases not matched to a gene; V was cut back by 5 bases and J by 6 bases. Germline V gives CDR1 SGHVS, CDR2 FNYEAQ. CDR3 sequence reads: CASSRQLAGEVEQYL. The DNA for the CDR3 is TGTGCCAGCAGCCGACAACTAGCGGGAGAGGTCGAGCAGTACCTC.

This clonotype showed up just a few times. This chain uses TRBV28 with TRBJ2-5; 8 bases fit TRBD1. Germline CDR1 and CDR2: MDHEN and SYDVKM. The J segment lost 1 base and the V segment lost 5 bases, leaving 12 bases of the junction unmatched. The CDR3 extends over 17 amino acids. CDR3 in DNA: TGTGCCAGCAGTACGACAGGGGCTCTCCCCCCCCAAGAGACCCAGTACTTC. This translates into CASSTTGALPPQETQYF.

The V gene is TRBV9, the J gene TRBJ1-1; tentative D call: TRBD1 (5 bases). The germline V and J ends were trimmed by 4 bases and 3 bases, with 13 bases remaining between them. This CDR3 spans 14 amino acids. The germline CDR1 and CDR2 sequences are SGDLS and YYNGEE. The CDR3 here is CASSPLMGDTEAFF. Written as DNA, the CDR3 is TGTGCCAGCAGCCCTCTCATGGGGGACACTGAAGCTTTCTTT. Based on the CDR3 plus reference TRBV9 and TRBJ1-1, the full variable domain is DSGVTQTPKHLITATGQRVTLRCSPRSGDLSVYWYQQSLDQGLQFLIQYYNGEERAKGNILERFSAQQFPDLHSELNLSSLELGDSALYFCASSPLMGDTEAFFGQGTRLTVV.

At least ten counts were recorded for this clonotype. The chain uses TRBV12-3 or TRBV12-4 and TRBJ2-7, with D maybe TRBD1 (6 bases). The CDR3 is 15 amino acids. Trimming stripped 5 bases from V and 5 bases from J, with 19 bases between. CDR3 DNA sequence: TGTGCCAGCAGTATATACCCAACAGGGACACACGAGCAGTACTTC. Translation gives CASSIYPTGTHEQYF.

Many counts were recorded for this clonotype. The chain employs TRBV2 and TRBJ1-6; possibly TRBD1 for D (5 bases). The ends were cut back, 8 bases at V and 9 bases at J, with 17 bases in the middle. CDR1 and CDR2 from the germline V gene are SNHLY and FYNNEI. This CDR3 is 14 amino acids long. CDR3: CASRLTDGASPLHF. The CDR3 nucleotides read TGTGCCAGCCGTCTCACCGACGGGGCTTCACCCCTCCACTTT.

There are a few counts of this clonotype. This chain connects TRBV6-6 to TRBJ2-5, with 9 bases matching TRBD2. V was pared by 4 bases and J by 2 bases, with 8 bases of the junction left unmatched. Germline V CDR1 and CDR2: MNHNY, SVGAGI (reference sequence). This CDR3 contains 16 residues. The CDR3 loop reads CASSSKGTSPQETQYF. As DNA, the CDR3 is TGTGCCAGCAGTTCCAAGGGGACTAGCCCTCAAGAGACCCAGTACTTC.

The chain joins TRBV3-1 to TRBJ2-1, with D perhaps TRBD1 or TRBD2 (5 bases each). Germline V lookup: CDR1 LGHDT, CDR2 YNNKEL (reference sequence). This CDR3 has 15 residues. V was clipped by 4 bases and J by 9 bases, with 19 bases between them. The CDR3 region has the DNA TGTGCCAGCAGCCTTCCGGGTCCCCAGGGAGCTGAGCAGTTCTTC. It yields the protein CASSLPGPQGAEQFF.

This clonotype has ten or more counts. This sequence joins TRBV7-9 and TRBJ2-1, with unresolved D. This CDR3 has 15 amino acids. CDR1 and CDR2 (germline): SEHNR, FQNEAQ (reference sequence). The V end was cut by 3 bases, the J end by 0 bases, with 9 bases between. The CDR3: CASSFVLSSYNEQFF. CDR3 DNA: TGTGCCAGCAGCTTTGTCCTTAGCTCCTACAATGAGCAGTTCTTC.